Below, 3 T cell receptor beta chains from the same sample are listed, as sequenced in a study of blood T cell repertoires in COVID-19. The assay was immunoSEQ multiplex PCR, and TCRdb's table has in-frame clones only and misses some. The sample records a few hundred thousand clones, approximately 83% being singletons. Sequenced: peripheral blood. All receptors come from a woman aged 55-69 years with acute or convalescent COVID-19.

The V gene is TRBV2, the J gene TRBJ2-5; a possible D gene is TRBD1 (6 bases). V lost 4 bases and J lost 2, with 14 bases in between. Germline-derived CDR1 and CDR2 are SNHLY and FYNNEI. The CDR3 has 15 residues. The CDR3 region has the DNA TGTGCCAGCAGTGGGACAGAGAACCATCAAGAGACCCAGTACTTC. Translation: CASSGTENHQETQYF. The full variable domain, rest sourced from reference TRBV2 and TRBJ2-5, is EPEVTQTPSHQVTQMGQEVILRCVPISNHLYFYWYRQILGQKVEFLVSFYNNEISEKSEIFDDQFSVERPDGSNFTLKIRSTKLEDSAMYFCASSGTENHQETQYFGPGTRLLVL.

CDR3 residues: CSVELAGGRTDTQYF. The CDR3 DNA reads TGCAGCGTTGAACTAGCGGGGGGGCGGACAGATACGCAGTATTTT. The rearrangement links TRBV29-1 to TRBJ2-3; 12 bases line up with TRBD2. The CDR3 is 15 amino acids. CDR1 SQVTM and CDR2 ANQGSEA come from the germline V gene. V shed 2 bases, J shed 3 bases, and the junction held 3 bases outside the gene matches.

This CDR3 is CASRGQPNEQFF. CDR3 sequence (DNA): TGTGCCAGCAGGGGACAGCCCAATGAGCAGTTCTTC. The chain is built from TRBV28 and TRBJ2-1; TRBD1 agrees at 7 bases. This CDR3 is 12 amino acids long. After removal of 6 bases from V and 6 bases from J, the junction contained 2 bases not matched to a gene. CDR1 is MDHEN and CDR2 is SYDVKM in the germline V gene.